This note documents a single TCR beta chain sequence. What it recognizes is unknown. Only in-frame clones appear in the TCRdb table, and some are missing; sequencing was by immunoSEQ multiplex PCR. The sample has 46,000 or so clones; 70% to 90% are singletons. The data were taken from a study of OX40 agonist ivuxolimab in advanced cancers. Across the study: Three patients responded partially, comprising one with hepatocellular carcinoma and two with cutaneous melanoma. Study-level points and caveats: CD4+ and CD8+ blood T cells expanded clonally by week 6 at 0.1 to 3.0 mg/kg.

Germline-derived CDR1 and CDR2 are SGHRS and YFSETQ. This CDR3 region has 14 residues. V shed 0 bases and J 8 bases; nucleotides not matched to a gene: 3. The sample was CD4+ or CD8+ T cells sorted from blood, taken in a trial of the OX40 agonist ivuxolimab. This sequence joins TRBV5-1 and TRBJ2-1, with TRBD2 matching 9 bases. The sequence derives from an adult with an advanced solid tumor such as melanoma, head and neck, liver or kidney cancer. DNA for the CDR3: TGCGCCAGCAGCTTGGAGGTAGCGGGAGATGAGCAGTTCTTC. Protein sequence: CASSLEVAGDEQFF.